These T cell receptor beta chains were read from a single sample in a study of blood T cell repertoires in COVID-19. Only in-frame clones appear in the TCRdb table, and some are missing; sequencing was by immunoSEQ multiplex PCR. There are about 200,000 clones in the sample; 84% occur only once, and 9.7% lies in the top ten. The sample consisted of peripheral blood. Receptor source: a man over 45 with active or convalescent COVID-19. CDR3s include the opening cysteine and the closing phenylalanine or tryptophan. A D gene is named only where the DNA matches it firmly. Size tells how often a clone was seen (once, few, many) or the class of an expanded clone, and some rows leave it out.

CDR3 length	D gene	J gene	clone size	V gene	CDR3 protein	CDR3 DNA
19	.	TRBJ2-1	.	TRBV12-1	CASSFGPRTSGEGNNEQFF	TGTGCCAGCAGCTTTGGCCCCAGGACTAGCGGTGAAGGGAACAATGAGCAGTTCTTC
17	.	TRBJ1-1	.	TRBV5-1	CASSFRGGATSNTEAFF	TGCGCCAGCAGCTTTCGGGGAGGCGCCACTTCGAACACTGAAGCTTTCTTT
14	.	TRBJ2-1	.	TRBV5-4	CASSPTTSYNEQFF	TGTGCCAGCAGCCCGACTACCTCCTACAATGAGCAGTTCTTC
14	TRBD1	TRBJ1-4	once	TRBV12-5	CASGLGQGNEKLFF	TGTGCTAGTGGTCTCGGACAGGGGAATGAAAAACTGTTTTTT
17	TRBD1	TRBJ2-7	.	TRBV5-1	CASSLPGTGGRYGEQYF	TGCGCCAGCAGCCTCCCCGGGACAGGGGGACGGTACGGCGAGCAGTACTTC
14	TRBD1	TRBJ1-4	.	TRBV28	CASSPGQAGEKLFF	TGTGCCAGCAGCCCGGGACAGGCGGGAGAAAAACTGTTTTTT
14	.	TRBJ1-6	.	TRBV6-1	CASSDGQFNSPLHF	TGTGCCAGCAGTGACGGACAGTTTAATTCACCCCTCCACTTT
18	TRBD2	TRBJ2-1	.	TRBV28	CASSHLMGLAGVVNEQFF	TGTGCCAGCAGTCACCTAATGGGACTAGCGGGAGTCGTCAATGAGCAGTTCTTC
15	TRBD2	TRBJ2-5	.	TRBV14	CASSRIAGAQETQYF	TGTGCCAGCAGCCGTATAGCGGGAGCCCAAGAGACCCAGTACTTC
16	TRBD2	TRBJ2-7	.	TRBV9	CASSVLAGGPSYEQYF	TGTGCCAGCAGCGTACTAGCGGGAGGGCCCTCCTACGAGCAGTACTTC
15	.	TRBJ1-2	.	TRBV19	CASSMGAGTNYGYTF	TGTGCCAGTAGTATGGGGGCAGGAACTAACTATGGCTACACCTTC
19	TRBD2	TRBJ2-1	.	TRBV28	CASSLLLSTSGLSYNEQFF	TGTGCCAGCAGTTTACTCCTCTCGACTAGCGGACTCTCCTACAATGAGCAGTTCTTC
16	TRBD1	TRBJ1-2	.	TRBV5-1	CASSPGPPGQGYGYTF	TGCGCCAGCAGCCCGGGTCCCCCGGGACAGGGCTATGGCTACACCTTC
13	TRBD1	TRBJ1-1	.	TRBV2	CASSGNTGGSAFF	TGTGCCAGCAGTGGCAATACAGGGGGCTCAGCTTTCTTT